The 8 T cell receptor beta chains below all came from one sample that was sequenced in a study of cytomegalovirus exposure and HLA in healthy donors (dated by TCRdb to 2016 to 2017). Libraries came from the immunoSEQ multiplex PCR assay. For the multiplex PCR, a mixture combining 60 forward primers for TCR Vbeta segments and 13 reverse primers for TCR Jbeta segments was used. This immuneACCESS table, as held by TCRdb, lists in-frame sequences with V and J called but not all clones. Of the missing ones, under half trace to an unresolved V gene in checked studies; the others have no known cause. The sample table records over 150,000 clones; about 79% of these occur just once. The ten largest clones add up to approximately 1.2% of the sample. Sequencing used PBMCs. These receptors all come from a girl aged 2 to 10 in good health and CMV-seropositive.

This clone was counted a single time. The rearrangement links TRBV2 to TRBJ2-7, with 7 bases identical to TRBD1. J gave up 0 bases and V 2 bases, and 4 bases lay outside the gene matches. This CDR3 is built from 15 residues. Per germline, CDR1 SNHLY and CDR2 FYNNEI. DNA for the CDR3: TGTGCCAGCAGTGAATACGGGACAGACTCCTACGAGCAGTACTTC. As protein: CASSEYGTDSYEQYF.

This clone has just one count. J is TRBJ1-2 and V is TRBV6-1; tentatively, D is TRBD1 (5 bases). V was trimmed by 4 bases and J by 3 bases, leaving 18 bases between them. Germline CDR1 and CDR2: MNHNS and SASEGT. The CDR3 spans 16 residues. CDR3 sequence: CASSGGWGETDYGYTF. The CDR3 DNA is TGTGCCAGCAGTGGGGGTTGGGGGGAAACTGACTATGGCTACACCTTC.

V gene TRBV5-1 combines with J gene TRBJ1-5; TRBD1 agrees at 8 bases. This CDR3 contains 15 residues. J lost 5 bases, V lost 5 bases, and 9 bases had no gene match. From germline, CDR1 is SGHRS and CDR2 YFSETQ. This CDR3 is CASRFTTGAHQPQHF. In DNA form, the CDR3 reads TGCGCCAGCAGGTTCACGACAGGGGCCCATCAGCCCCAGCATTTT.

This CDR3 reads CASSPLGSGREADTQYF. CDR3 in DNA: TGTGCCAGCAGTCCTCTAGGAAGCGGGAGGGAGGCAGATACGCAGTATTTT. The gene calls are TRBV2 and TRBJ2-3; 10 bases align to TRBD2. With 5 bases clipped from V and 4 bases from J, the junction kept 12 bases outside the gene matches. The germline V gene encodes CDR1 SNHLY and CDR2 FYNNEI. The CDR3 length is 17 residues.

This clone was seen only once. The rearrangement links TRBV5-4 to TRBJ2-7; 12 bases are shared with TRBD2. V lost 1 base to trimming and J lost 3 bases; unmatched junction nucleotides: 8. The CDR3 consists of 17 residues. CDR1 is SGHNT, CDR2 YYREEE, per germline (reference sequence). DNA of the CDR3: TGTGCCAGCAGCTTGACGGCTAGCGGGAGGGTCAACTACGAGCAGTACTTC. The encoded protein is CASSLTASGRVNYEQYF.

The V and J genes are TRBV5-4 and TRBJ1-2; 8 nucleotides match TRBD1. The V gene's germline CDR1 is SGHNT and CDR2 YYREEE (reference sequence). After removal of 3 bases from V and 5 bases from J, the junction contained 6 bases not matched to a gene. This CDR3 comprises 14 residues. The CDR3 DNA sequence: TGTGCCAGCAGCTCTGGACAGGGCCGGTATGGCTACACCTTC. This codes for CASSSGQGRYGYTF.

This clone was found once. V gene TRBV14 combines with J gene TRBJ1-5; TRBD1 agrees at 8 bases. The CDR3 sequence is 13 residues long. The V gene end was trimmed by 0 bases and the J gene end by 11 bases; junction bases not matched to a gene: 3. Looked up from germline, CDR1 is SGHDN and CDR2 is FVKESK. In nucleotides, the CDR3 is TGTGCCAGCAGCCAAGATAGGACAGGGACCCAGCATTTT. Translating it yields CASSQDRTGTQHF.

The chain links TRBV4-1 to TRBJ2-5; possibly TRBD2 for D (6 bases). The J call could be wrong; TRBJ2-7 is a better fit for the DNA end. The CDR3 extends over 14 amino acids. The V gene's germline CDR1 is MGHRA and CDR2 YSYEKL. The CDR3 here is CASSQLAGINEQYF. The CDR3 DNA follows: TGCGCCAGCAGCCAACTCGCGGGAATCAACGAGCAGTACTTC.